This TCR beta chain was sequenced in a study of spatial heterogeneity in lung cancer. Study in general: The donors comprised some 72 untreated early-stage non-small cell lung cancer patients.

Each CDR3 protein is one row after TCRdb ran MiXCR on the 5' RACE reads. The data show roughly 120,000 distinct CDR3 sequences, with 12% seen just once and roughly 17% held by the top ten. Noted time point: blood at routine non-recurrence follow-up after resection. Whole RNA from tumor, nontumor lung or frozen PBMC was sequenced unsorted. This clonotype occurred many times. The sequencing here drew on PBMCs, taken at follow-up. This TCR came from a male donor with early-stage non-small cell lung cancer.

CDR3 residues: CASSLARGVSDEQYF. The CDR3 region has the DNA TGCGCCAGCAGCTTGGCCCGGGGGGTAAGCGACGAGCAGTACTTC. The chain joins TRBV5-1 to TRBJ2-7, with 7 bases fitting TRBD2. This CDR3 is 15 amino acids long. Germline V lookup: CDR1 SGHRS, CDR2 YFSETQ. Trimming at V came to 0 bases and at J to 5 bases, leaving 8 bases not matched to a gene.